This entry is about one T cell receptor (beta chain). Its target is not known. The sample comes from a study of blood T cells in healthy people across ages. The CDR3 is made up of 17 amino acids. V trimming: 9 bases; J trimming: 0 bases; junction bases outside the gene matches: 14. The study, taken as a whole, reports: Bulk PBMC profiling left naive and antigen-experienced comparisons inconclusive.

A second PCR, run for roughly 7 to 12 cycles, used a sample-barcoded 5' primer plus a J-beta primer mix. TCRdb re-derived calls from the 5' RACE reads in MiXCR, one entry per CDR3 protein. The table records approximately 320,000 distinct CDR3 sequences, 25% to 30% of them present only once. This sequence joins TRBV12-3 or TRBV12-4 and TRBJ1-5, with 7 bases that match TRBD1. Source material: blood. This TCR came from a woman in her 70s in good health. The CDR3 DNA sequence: TGTGCCAGTACTCGGGACAGCCTATTCTATAGCAATCAGCCCCAGCATTTT. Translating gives CASTRDSLFYSNQPQHF.